These T cell receptor beta chains were read from a single sample in a study of T cell responses to AZD1222 COVID-19 vaccine. Sequencing used immunoSEQ multiplex PCR; TCRdb keeps in-frame clones, though not all of them. This sample yields some 170,000 clones, of which roughly 92% are seen a single time; 2.5% to 3% belongs to the top ten. The sample consisted of peripheral blood, taken on day 0 of AZD1222 vaccination. The receptors come from an adult in good health. The CDR3 runs from the conserved cysteine through the conserved F or W.

j_gene,v_gene,CDR3aa
TRBJ2-3,TRBV12-3/TRBV12-4,CASSRGSTDTQYF
TRBJ1-1,TRBV11-2,CASSLALLRGPNTEAFF
TRBJ2-5,TRBV18,CASSPRSTGGGQETQYF
TRBJ1-1,TRBV30,CAWSEGREAFF
TRBJ2-5,TRBV11-3,CASSLGGRGRWETQYF
TRBJ2-1,TRBV19,CASSTGTSGSNEQFF
TRBJ2-4,TRBV3-1/TRBV3-2,CASSLRDRGGYGIQYF
TRBJ2-1,TRBV3-1/TRBV3-2,CASSPYPLSGPTLGNEQFF
TRBJ1-1,TRBV14,CASSLYPAGDTEAFF
TRBJ1-1,TRBV20-1,CSASSTMNTEAFF
TRBJ1-1,TRBV3-1/TRBV3-2,CASSPRDTEAFF
TRBJ1-2,TRBV6-5,CASSYWTGTGASGYTF
TRBJ2-1,TRBV7-8,CASSLVGDVYSYNEQFF
TRBJ1-1,TRBV24-1,CATSDGQYTEAFF
TRBJ2-1,TRBV2,CASRKTGGVNEQFF
TRBJ2-7,TRBV5-1,CASSTGGGRYEQYF
TRBJ2-1,TRBV6-2/TRBV6-3,CASSYQRLAEQFF
TRBJ1-1,TRBV25-1,CASRQTGLDTEAFF
TRBJ1-1,TRBV12-5,CASGLPPGSEAFF
TRBJ2-2,TRBV11-2,CASSGTHTGELFF
TRBJ1-2,TRBV28,CASSTRRGYTF
TRBJ2-7,TRBV7-6,CASSLLVSLAGARYHSYEQYF
TRBJ2-1,TRBV2,CASSKIGGWEGTYNEQFF
TRBJ1-5,TRBV30,CAWSGTGDQPQHF
TRBJ2-7,TRBV30,CAWSGRRETFYEQYF
TRBJ1-3,TRBV7-9,CASSEPYSGNTIYF
TRBJ2-2,TRBV20-1,CSASWANTGELFF
TRBJ2-2,TRBV6-1,CASSKAGVNTGELFF
TRBJ1-5,TRBV13,CASSLAVRAWDRGDQPQHF
TRBJ2-5,TRBV27,CASSRAGRQETQYF
TRBJ2-4,TRBV5-4,CASSLGGGFSGDIQYF
TRBJ2-2,TRBV20-1,CSARDFGELFF
TRBJ1-5,TRBV27,CASSFSGAEGNQPQHF
TRBJ1-5,TRBV25-1,CASSELGPSPPPPQHF
TRBJ1-3,TRBV5-1,CASSFEGLSGNTIYF
TRBJ2-7,TRBV30,CAWRTGPYEQYF
TRBJ2-3,TRBV11-3,CASSGVERDTQYF
TRBJ1-1,TRBV15,CATMATMNTEAFF
TRBJ1-2,TRBV7-9,CASSLSRDGGYTF
TRBJ2-5,TRBV7-9,CASSLRTSSQETQYF
TRBJ1-1,TRBV3-1/TRBV3-2,CASSQDPGQPLNTEAFF
TRBJ2-7,TRBV5-1,CASSLTSARGIYEQYF
TRBJ2-7,TRBV11-2,CASSFGPSPYEQYF
TRBJ1-1,TRBV5-4,CASSWPAGGANTEAFF
TRBJ1-2,TRBV18,CASSPSRVEAGYGYTF